The 26 T cell receptor beta chains presented below share a single source sample, sequenced in a study of shared clonotypes between healthy human individuals (dated by TCRdb to 2020 to 2022). Receptor libraries were prepared by the immunoSEQ multiplex PCR assay. TCRdb retrieved this table from immuneACCESS and kept in-frame rearrangements only. Not all clones are present; in checked studies, unresolved V genes account for under half, and no reason is known for the remainder. The sample includes roughly 2.2 million clones, with approximately 93% observed a single time. About 0.41% of the sample is held by the ten biggest clonotypes. The sample consisted of naive CD4+ T cells from PBMCs. According to the study, the label for this sample's cell subset or site signals: CD45RA+ positively selected. These TCRs come from a man in his late teens or twenties in good health. Some clones in this sample may be carry-over from other donors' samples.

The chain uses TRBV12-5 and TRBJ1-2, with 8 bases matching TRBD1. V lost 1 base, J lost 4 bases, and 8 bases stayed unmatched. Per the germline V gene, CDR1 is LGHNT and CDR2 is FRNRAP. This CDR3 region has 16 residues. In DNA form, the CDR3 reads TGTGCTAGTGGTTTGGGACAGGGGAGGTTCGGCTATGGCTACACCTTC. It yields the protein CASGLGQGRFGYGYTF.

This clone has only one observation. The V call is TRBV4-1, the J call TRBJ2-1; 12 bases fit TRBD2. The CDR3 has 16 amino acids. Trimming removed 4 bases from V and 6 bases from J; junction bases left unmatched: 7. Germline CDR1 reads MGHRA; CDR2 reads YSYEKL. The CDR3: CASSRRLAGVGNEQFF. The DNA of the CDR3 is TGCGCCAGCAGCCGCAGACTAGCGGGAGTTGGCAATGAGCAGTTCTTC.

The rearrangement uses TRBV9 and TRBJ1-2; tentatively, D is TRBD1 (5 bases). V was cut by 2 bases and J by 11 bases, with 22 bases left in between. Germline-derived CDR1 and CDR2 are SGDLS and YYNGEE. The CDR3 runs to 15 residues. CDR3 sequence reads: CASSVDDDRSLGYTF. The CDR3 region has the DNA TGTGCCAGCAGCGTTGACGATGACAGATCCCTTGGGTACACCTTC.

This clone was seen a single time. J is TRBJ1-3 and V is TRBV7-2; tentatively, D is TRBD1 (5 bases). This CDR3 is 15 amino acids long. With 5 bases removed from V and 2 bases from J, the gap between germline ends came to 13 bases. The germline V gene has CDR1 SGHTA and CDR2 FQGNSA. In DNA form, the CDR3 reads TGTGCCAGCAGCCAACCGGGGGGAACTGGAAACACCATATATTTT. Translation: CASSQPGGTGNTIYF.

This clone was observed a handful of times. Other DNA sequences in this sample translate to the same CDR3. The chain uses TRBV29-1 and TRBJ1-1; tentatively, D is TRBD1 (6 bases). The CDR3 extends over 12 amino acids. CDR1 is SQVTM, CDR2 ANQGSEA, per germline. V shed 7 bases and J shed 5 bases, with 14 bases lying between them. The CDR3 protein is CSASRGDTEAFF. The CDR3 nucleotides read TGCAGCGCCAGTAGGGGGGATACTGAAGCTTTCTTT. Filled out from reference TRBV29-1 and TRBJ1-1, the complete variable domain reads SAVISQKPSRDICQRGTSLTIQCQVDSQVTMMFWYRQQPGQSLTLIATANQGSEATYESGFVIDKFPISRPNLTFSTLTVSNMSPEDSSIYLCSASRGDTEAFFGQGTRLTVV.

The chain employs TRBV6-6 and TRBJ2-2, with D possibly being TRBD1 or TRBD2 (5 bases each). Germline CDR1 MNHNY, CDR2 SVGAGI (reference sequence). V dropped 4 bases and J dropped 6 bases, with 15 bases sitting between them. The CDR3 loop spans 15 amino acids. The CDR3 DNA is TGTGCCAGCAGTTCGACCCGAGGGGTAGCCGGGGAGCTGTTTTTT. Translated: CASSSTRGVAGELFF.

This CDR3 is CASSLRGVSSNEKLFF. DNA of the CDR3: TGTGCCAGCAGTTTAAGAGGGGTTTCGTCTAATGAAAAACTGTTTTTT. The rearrangement links TRBV27 to TRBJ1-4; possible D gene TRBD1, 5 bases. Germline CDR1 is MNHEY and CDR2 is SMNVEV (reference sequence). CDR3 size: 16 residues. The V gene lost 2 bases and the J gene lost 3 bases, with 13 bases spanning the gap.

V gene TRBV5-1 combines with J gene TRBJ2-5; possibly TRBD2 for D (6 bases). V was trimmed by 7 bases and J by 5 bases, leaving 27 bases between them. The CDR3 runs to 17 residues. Germline-derived CDR1 and CDR2 are SGHRS and YFSETQ. CDR3 DNA sequence: TGCGCCAGCGGTCCCTGGGGGTCTCTGGGAGGAGACGAGACCCAGTACTTC. Amino acids: CASGPWGSLGGDETQYF.

The rearrangement links TRBV6-6 to TRBJ2-3; D gene uncertain. This CDR3 has 12 residues. The V end was cut by 2 bases, the J end by 8 bases, with 8 bases between. Germline CDR1 is MNHNY and CDR2 is SVGAGI (reference sequence). CDR3 sequence reads: CASSYRTGTQYF. The CDR3, as DNA: TGTGCCAGCAGTTACAGGACGGGTACGCAGTATTTT.

This clone was found once. This chain uses TRBV6-5 with TRBJ2-7; no clear D. CDR3 length: 15 residues. Germline values: CDR1 MNHEY, CDR2 SVGAGI. Trimming cost V 0 bases and J 2 bases, with 11 bases left between them. The CDR3 DNA follows: TGTGCCAGCAGTTACTCATCCGGGCTACCCTACGAGCAGTACTTC. Protein product: CASSYSSGLPYEQYF.

This rearrangement joins TRBV6-5 to TRBJ1-5; 10 positions match TRBD1. This CDR3 comprises 14 residues. J gave up 11 bases and V 8 bases, and 12 bases lay outside the gene matches. Germline CDR1 MNHEY, CDR2 SVGAGI. The CDR3 bases are TGTGCCAGCGCACCGGGACAGGGGCTTAAGGCCCAGCATTTT. It encodes CASAPGQGLKAQHF.

This sequence joins TRBV7-2 and TRBJ2-7; 15 positions match TRBD2. V shed 5 bases and J 6 bases; nucleotides not matched to a gene: 2. There are 14 residues in the CDR3. Per germline, CDR1 SGHTA and CDR2 FQGNSA. DNA for the CDR3: TGTGCCAGCAGCCGGACTAGCGGGAGGGCCGAGCAGTACTTC. It specifies CASSRTSGRAEQYF.

The chain has TRBV7-9 and TRBJ1-3; 7 bases are a match to TRBD1. CDR3 length equals 13 residues. The trim removed 10 bases at V and 4 bases at J, leaving 7 bases unmatched. From germline, CDR1 is SEHNR and CDR2 FQNEAQ (reference sequence). The CDR3: CATDRVGGNTIYF. In DNA form, the CDR3 reads TGTGCCACCGACAGGGTTGGGGGAAACACCATATATTTT.

This clone appeared once. This rearrangement joins TRBV7-3 to TRBJ2-3, with 11 bases lining up with TRBD2. The CDR3 extends over 16 amino acids. Looked up from germline, CDR1 is SGHTA and CDR2 is FQGTGA. J lost 0 bases, V lost 5 bases, and 4 bases had no gene match. The chain's CDR3 is CASSPGLAASTDTQYF. In nucleotides, the CDR3 is TGTGCCAGCAGCCCGGGACTAGCGGCTAGCACAGATACGCAGTATTTT.

The chain links TRBV6-5 to TRBJ2-1; 9 bases align to TRBD2. The J segment lost 0 bases and the V segment lost 8 bases, leaving 5 bases of the junction unmatched. Per germline, CDR1 MNHEY and CDR2 SVGAGI. The CDR3 runs 15 residues. This CDR3 reads CASYQAGGSYNEQFF. In DNA form, the CDR3 reads TGTGCCAGCTACCAAGCGGGAGGCTCCTACAATGAGCAGTTCTTC.

The chain joins TRBV5-1 to TRBJ2-2; D is uncertain. This CDR3 spans 16 amino acids. CDR1 and CDR2 from the germline V gene are SGHRS and YFSETQ. Trimming stripped 5 bases from V and 5 bases from J, with 19 bases between. This CDR3 reads CASSSQRNQGTGELFF. In DNA, the CDR3 is TGCGCCAGCAGTTCCCAAAGAAATCAAGGGACCGGGGAGCTGTTTTTT.

The J gene is TRBJ2-2, the V gene TRBV7-3, with 7 bases fitting TRBD2. Per the germline V gene, CDR1 is SGHTA and CDR2 is FQGTGA. The length of the CDR3 is 16 residues. V lost 0 bases and J lost 2; bases outside the gene matches: 3. The CDR3 DNA is TGTGCCAGCAGCTTAACCGGAGCGGGAAACACCGGGGAGCTGTTTTTT. Translating gives CASSLTGAGNTGELFF.

This rearrangement joins TRBV5-4 to TRBJ2-7; 9 bases fit TRBD2. This CDR3 spans 13 amino acids. V dropped 3 bases and J dropped 7; count of bases not matched to a gene: 5. Germline V CDR1 and CDR2: SGHNT, YYREEE (reference sequence). In nucleotides, the CDR3 is TGTGCCAGCAGCTCCGGCGGGAGGGGGGAGCAGTACTTC. Protein: CASSSGGRGEQYF.

The chain links TRBV5-8 to TRBJ2-7; no clear D. The CDR3 has 15 amino acids. V was clipped by 0 bases and J by 4 bases, with 14 bases between them. Germline CDR1 reads SGHTS; CDR2 reads YDEGEE. The CDR3 nucleotides are TGTGCCAGCAGCTTGGAGGGTAGGACCACATACGAGCAGTACTTC. Residues: CASSLEGRTTYEQYF.

CDR3 DNA sequence: TGTGCCTGGGCCGGGACTGCATCCTCCTACGAGCAGTACTTC. It specifies CAWAGTASSYEQYF. The rearrangement links TRBV30 to TRBJ2-5, with D perhaps matching TRBD2 (6 bases). The end of the DNA fits TRBJ2-7 better, so the J call may be wrong. CDR3 size: 14 residues. Per the germline V gene, CDR1 is GTSNPN and CDR2 is SVGIG (reference sequence).

The chain uses TRBV5-1 and TRBJ2-3, with TRBD2 matching over 15 bases. The junction had 7 bases not matched to a gene; V was cut back by 3 bases and J by 2 bases. The CDR3 is 18 amino acids. Germline V gene data show CDR1 as SGHRS and CDR2 as YFSETQ. CDR3 protein: CASSYGTSGRPYTDTQYF. DNA for the CDR3: TGCGCCAGCAGCTATGGGACTAGCGGGAGGCCTTACACAGATACGCAGTATTTT. Drawing the rest from reference TRBV5-1 and TRBJ2-3, the complete variable domain is KAGVTQTPRYLIKTRGQQVTLSCSPISGHRSVSWYQQTPGQGLQFLFEYFSETQRNKGNFPGRFSGRQFSNSRSEMNVSTLELGDSALYLCASSYGTSGRPYTDTQYFGPGTRLTVL.

The chain links TRBV6-5 to TRBJ2-2, with D possibly matching TRBD2 (6 bases). The length of the CDR3 is 15 residues. Germline V lookup: CDR1 MNHEY, CDR2 SVGAGI. Trimming took 6 bases from V and 4 from J, leaving 15 bases between them. CDR3 region: CASRPGTGSTGELFF. In DNA, the CDR3 is TGTGCCAGCAGACCCGGGACCGGGAGCACCGGGGAGCTGTTTTTT.

The V and J genes are TRBV28 and TRBJ2-2; TRBD2 agrees at 13 bases. This CDR3 has 19 residues. Germline values: CDR1 MDHEN, CDR2 SYDVKM. V lost 6 bases and J lost 5; bases outside the gene matches: 15. CDR3 coding DNA: TGTGCCAGCAGCACCGACAGGTTCGGGACTAGCGGGGATACCGGGGAGCTGTTTTTT. Amino acid sequence: CASSTDRFGTSGDTGELFF.

The chain uses TRBV7-8 and TRBJ2-1, with TRBD1 matching 9 bases. This CDR3 has 14 residues. V lost 5 bases, J lost 7 bases, and 6 bases stayed unmatched. Germline values: CDR1 SGHVS, CDR2 FQNEAQ. This chain's CDR3 is CASSRGQGRNEQFF. In DNA, the CDR3 is TGTGCCAGCAGCCGGGGACAGGGCCGGAATGAGCAGTTCTTC.

The CDR3 nucleotides read TGTGCCTGGAGTCTCTATGCCCCCTCACTAGCGGGAGGCGGGACCGGGGAGCTGTTTTTT. Amino acid sequence: CAWSLYAPSLAGGGTGELFF. V and J are TRBV30 and TRBJ2-2; 12 positions match TRBD2. There are 20 residues in the CDR3. V was clipped by 2 bases and J by 5 bases; unmatched bases: 18. The germline gives CDR1 GTSNPN, CDR2 SVGIG (reference sequence).

The chain couples TRBV5-6 to TRBJ2-1; TRBD2 matches at 7 bases. This CDR3 contains 16 residues. CDR1 and CDR2 (germline): SGHDT, YYEEEE. Losses at the gene ends were 1 base for V and 0 bases for J; bases not matched to a gene: 4. The CDR3 bases are TGTGCCAGCAGCTTGTTCGGCGGGAGCTCCTACAATGAGCAGTTCTTC. This encodes CASSLFGGSSYNEQFF.